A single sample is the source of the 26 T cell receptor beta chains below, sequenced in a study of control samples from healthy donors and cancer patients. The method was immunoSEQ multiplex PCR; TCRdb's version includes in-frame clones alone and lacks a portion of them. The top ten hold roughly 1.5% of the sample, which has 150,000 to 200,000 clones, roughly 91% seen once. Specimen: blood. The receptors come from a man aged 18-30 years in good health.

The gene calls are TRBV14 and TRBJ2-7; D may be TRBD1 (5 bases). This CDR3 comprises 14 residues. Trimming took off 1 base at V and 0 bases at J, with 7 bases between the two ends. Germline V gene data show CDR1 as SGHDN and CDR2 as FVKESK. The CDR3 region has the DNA TGTGCCAGCAGCCAAGTCCAGGGCTCCTACGAGCAGTACTTC. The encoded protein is CASSQVQGSYEQYF.

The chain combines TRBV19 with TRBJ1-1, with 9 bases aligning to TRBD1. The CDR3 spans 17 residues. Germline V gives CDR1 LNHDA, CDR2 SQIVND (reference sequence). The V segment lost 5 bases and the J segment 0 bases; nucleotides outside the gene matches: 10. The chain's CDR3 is CASSPLQGATMNTEAFF. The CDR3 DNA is TGTGCCAGTAGTCCCCTACAGGGGGCCACTATGAACACTGAAGCTTTCTTT.

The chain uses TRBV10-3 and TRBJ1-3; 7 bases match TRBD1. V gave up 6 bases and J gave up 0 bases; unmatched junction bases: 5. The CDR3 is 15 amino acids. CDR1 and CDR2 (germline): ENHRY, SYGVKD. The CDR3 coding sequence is TGTGCCATCAGGGGACAGAACTTCTCTGGAAACACCATATATTTT. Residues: CAIRGQNFSGNTIYF.

Here the CDR3 DNA reads TGTGCCACCAGTGATATCAGGACTGCGACGCAGTATTTT. Its protein is CATSDIRTATQYF. This chain connects TRBV24-1 to TRBJ2-3; tentatively, D is TRBD2 (5 bases). The V end lost 3 bases, the J end lost 9 bases, and 12 bases lay between the germline ends. The germline V gene encodes CDR1 KGHDR and CDR2 SFDVKD. This CDR3 spans 13 amino acids.

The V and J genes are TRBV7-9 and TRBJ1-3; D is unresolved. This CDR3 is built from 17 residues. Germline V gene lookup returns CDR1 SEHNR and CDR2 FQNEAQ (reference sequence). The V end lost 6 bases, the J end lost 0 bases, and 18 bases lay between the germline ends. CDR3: CASSRSPEDFSGNTIYF. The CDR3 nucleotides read TGTGCCAGCAGTCGCTCGCCGGAGGATTTCTCTGGAAACACCATATATTTT.

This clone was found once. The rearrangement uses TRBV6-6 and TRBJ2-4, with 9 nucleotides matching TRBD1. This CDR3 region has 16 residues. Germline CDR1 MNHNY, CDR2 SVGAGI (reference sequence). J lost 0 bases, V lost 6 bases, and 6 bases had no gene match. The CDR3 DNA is TGTGCCAGCAGCGGACAGGGGATCGTAGCCAAAAACATTCAGTACTTC. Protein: CASSGQGIVAKNIQYF.

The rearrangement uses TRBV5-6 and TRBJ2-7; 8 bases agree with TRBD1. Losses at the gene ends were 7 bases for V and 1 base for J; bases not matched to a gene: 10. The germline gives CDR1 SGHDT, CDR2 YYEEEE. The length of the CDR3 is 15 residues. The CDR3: CASSPGGVASYEQYF. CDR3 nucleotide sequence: TGTGCCAGCTCCCCAGGGGGCGTCGCATCCTACGAGCAGTACTTC.

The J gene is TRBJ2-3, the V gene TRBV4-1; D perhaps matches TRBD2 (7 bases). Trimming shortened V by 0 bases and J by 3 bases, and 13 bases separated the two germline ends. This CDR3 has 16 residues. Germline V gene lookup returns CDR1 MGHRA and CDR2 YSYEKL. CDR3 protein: CASSQDGGAQTDTQYF. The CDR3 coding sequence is TGCGCCAGCAGCCAAGATGGGGGGGCGCAGACAGATACGCAGTATTTT.

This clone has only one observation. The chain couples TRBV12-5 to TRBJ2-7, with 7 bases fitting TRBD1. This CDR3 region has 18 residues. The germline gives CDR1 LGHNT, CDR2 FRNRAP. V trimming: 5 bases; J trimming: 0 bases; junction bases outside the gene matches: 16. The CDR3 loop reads CASGPLDRTNRSSYEQYF. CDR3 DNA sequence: TGTGCTAGTGGTCCCCTGGACAGGACCAATAGGAGCTCCTACGAGCAGTACTTC.

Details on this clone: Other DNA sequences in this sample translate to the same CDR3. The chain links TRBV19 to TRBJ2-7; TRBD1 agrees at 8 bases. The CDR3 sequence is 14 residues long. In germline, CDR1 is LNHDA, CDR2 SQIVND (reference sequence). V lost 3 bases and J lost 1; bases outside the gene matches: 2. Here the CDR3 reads CASSIDRGSYEQYF. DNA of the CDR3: TGTGCCAGTAGTATCGACAGGGGATCCTACGAGCAGTACTTC.

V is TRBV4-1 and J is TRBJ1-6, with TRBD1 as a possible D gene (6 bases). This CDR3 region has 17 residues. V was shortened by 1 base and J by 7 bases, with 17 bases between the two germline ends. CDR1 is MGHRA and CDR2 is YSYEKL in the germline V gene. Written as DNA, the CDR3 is TGCGCCAGCAGCCAAGGAAACGAGGGGGTAAAAAATTCACCCCTCCACTTT. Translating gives CASSQGNEGVKNSPLHF.

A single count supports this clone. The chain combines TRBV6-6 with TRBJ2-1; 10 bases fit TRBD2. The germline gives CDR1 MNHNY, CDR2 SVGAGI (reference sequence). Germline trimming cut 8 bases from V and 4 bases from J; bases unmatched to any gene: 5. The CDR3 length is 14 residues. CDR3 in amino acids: CASYSSGGYNEQFF. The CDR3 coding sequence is TGTGCCAGCTACTCTAGCGGGGGATACAATGAGCAGTTCTTC.

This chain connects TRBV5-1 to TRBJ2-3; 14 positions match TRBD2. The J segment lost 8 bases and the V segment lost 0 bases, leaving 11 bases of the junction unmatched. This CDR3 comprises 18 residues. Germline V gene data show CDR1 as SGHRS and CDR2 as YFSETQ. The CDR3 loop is CASSLALTGTSGGGTQYF. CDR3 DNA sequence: TGCGCCAGCAGCTTGGCACTAACCGGGACTAGCGGGGGAGGTACGCAGTATTTT.

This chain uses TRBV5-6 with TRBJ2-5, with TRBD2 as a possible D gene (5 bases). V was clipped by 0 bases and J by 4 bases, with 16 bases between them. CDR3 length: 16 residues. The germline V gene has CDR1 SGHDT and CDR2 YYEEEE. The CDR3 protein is CASSLERGADLETQYF. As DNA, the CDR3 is TGTGCCAGCAGCTTGGAGCGCGGAGCGGATTTAGAGACCCAGTACTTC.

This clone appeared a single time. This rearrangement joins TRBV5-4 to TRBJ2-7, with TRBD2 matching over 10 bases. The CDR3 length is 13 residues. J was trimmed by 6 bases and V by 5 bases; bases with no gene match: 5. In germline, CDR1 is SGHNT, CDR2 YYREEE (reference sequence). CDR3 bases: TGTGCCAGCAGAAGCGGGGGGGCTGGCGAGCAGTACTTC. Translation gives CASRSGGAGEQYF.

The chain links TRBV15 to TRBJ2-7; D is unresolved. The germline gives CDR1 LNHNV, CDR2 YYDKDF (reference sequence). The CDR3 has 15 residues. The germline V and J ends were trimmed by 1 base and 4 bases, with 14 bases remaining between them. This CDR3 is CATSRAAGSTYEQYF. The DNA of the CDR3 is TGTGCCACCAGCAGAGCTGCAGGCTCTACGTACGAGCAGTACTTC.

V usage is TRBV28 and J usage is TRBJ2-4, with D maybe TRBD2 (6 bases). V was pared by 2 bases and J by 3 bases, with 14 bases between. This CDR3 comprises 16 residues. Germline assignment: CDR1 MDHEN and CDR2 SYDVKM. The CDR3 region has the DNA TGTGCCAGCAGTTTAGTCGTCCGGGGGTTCAAAAACATTCAGTACTTC. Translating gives CASSLVVRGFKNIQYF. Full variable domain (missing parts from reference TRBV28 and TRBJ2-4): DVKVTQSSRYLVKRTGEKVFLECVQDMDHENMFWYRQDPGLGLRLIYFSYDVKMKEKGDIPEGYSVSREKKERFSLILESASTNQTSMYLCASSLVVRGFKNIQYFGAGTRLSVL.

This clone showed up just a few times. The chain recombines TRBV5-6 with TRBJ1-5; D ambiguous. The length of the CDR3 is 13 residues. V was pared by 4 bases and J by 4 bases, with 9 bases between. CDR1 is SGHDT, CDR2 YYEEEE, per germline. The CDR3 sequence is CASSATTNQPQHF. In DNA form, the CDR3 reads TGTGCCAGCAGCGCCACCACAAATCAGCCCCAGCATTTT.

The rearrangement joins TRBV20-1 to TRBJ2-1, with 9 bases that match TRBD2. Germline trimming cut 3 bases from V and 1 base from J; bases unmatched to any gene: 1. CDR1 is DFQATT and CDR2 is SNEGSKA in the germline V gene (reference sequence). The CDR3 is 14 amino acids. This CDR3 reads CSASGLASYNEQFF. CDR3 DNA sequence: TGCAGTGCTAGTGGACTAGCGTCCTACAATGAGCAGTTCTTC.

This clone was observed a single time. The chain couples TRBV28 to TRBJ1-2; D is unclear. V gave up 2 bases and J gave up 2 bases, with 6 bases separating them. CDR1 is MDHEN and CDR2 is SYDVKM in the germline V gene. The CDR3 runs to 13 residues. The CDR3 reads CASSLTVNYGYTF. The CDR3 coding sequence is TGTGCCAGCAGTTTAACGGTGAACTATGGCTACACCTTC.

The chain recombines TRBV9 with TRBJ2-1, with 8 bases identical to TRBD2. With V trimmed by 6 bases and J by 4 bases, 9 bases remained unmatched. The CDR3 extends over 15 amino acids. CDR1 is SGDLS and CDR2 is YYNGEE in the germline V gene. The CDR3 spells CASTPRGGQYNEQFF. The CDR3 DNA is TGTGCCAGCACTCCCCGGGGGGGCCAGTACAATGAGCAGTTCTTC.

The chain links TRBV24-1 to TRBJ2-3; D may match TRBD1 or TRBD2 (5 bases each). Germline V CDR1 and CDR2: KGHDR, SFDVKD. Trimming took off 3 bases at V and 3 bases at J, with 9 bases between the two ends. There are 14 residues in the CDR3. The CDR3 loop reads CATSDGRETDTQYF. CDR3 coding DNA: TGTGCCACCAGTGATGGCAGGGAGACAGATACGCAGTATTTT.

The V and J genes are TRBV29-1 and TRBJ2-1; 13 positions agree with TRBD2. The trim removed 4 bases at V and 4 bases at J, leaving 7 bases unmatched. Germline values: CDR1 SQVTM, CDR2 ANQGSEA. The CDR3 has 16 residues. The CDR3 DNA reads TGCAGCGTTGCATCGACTAGCGGGGGGCCGTACAATGAGCAGTTCTTC. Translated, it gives CSVASTSGGPYNEQFF.

CDR3 in DNA: TGTGCCAGCAGCGCGAGAGTAGCGGGGGGGTTGTACAATGAGCAGTTCTTC. As protein: CASSARVAGGLYNEQFF. V is TRBV9 and J is TRBJ2-1, with 11 bases that match TRBD2. V trimming: 3 bases; J trimming: 4 bases; junction bases outside the gene matches: 9. The CDR3 spans 17 residues. Germline-derived CDR1 and CDR2 are SGDLS and YYNGEE.

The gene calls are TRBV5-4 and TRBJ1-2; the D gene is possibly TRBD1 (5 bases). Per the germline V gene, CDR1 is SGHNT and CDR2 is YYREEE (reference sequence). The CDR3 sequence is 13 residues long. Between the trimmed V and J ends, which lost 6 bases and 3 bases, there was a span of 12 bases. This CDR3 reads CASTFGADYGYTF. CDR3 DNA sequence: TGTGCCAGCACCTTTGGGGCAGACTATGGCTACACCTTC. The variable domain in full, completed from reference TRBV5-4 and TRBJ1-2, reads ETGVTQSPTHLIKTRGQQVTLRCSSQSGHNTVSWYQQALGQGPQFIFQYYREEENGRGNFPPRFSGLQFPNYSSELNVNALELDDSALYLCASTFGADYGYTFGSGTRLTVV.

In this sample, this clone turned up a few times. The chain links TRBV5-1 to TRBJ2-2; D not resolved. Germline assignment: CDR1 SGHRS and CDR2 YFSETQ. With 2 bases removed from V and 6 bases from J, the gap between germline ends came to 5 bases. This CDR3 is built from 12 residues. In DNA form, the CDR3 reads TGCGCCAGCAGCTTACAGTCCGGGGAGCTGTTTTTT. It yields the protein CASSLQSGELFF.